This T cell receptor (beta chain) derives from a study of Graves' ophthalmopathy and Graves' hyperthyroidism. Ten or more counts support this clonotype. Its cognate antigen is unknown. The CDR3 runs 13 residues. CDR1 DFQATT and CDR2 SNEGSKA come from the germline V gene (reference sequence). V lost 3 bases and J 2 bases, leaving 11 bases between the germline ends. Amplification of the TCR beta CDR3 regions used RNA transcripts (as template). RT-PCR was first run with HTBI primers, then multiplex PCR in a second round. Using its own MiXCR run on the multiplex PCR reads, TCRdb lists one record per CDR3 protein. Altogether around 1.1 million distinct CDR3 sequences are present, 36% being singletons, with the ten largest covering around 10%. Study-level findings and limits: Blood also held most thyroid clonotypes expanded above 0.001 frequency.

This TCR was recovered from an adult man with Graves' hyperthyroidism. The specimen sequenced was peripheral blood or thyroid tissue (not recorded which). The V gene is TRBV20-1, the J gene TRBJ2-7, with D possibly matching TRBD1 (6 bases). CDR3 DNA sequence: TGCAGTGCTAGGACAGGCGCAACCTACGAGCAGTACTTC. Protein product: CSARTGATYEQYF.